This TCR beta chain came from a study of quantifying T cell responses using KT2 cells. Looking at the study overall: cDNA was made from DNase-treated RNA using alpha and beta constant primers. The second PCR ran as a qPCR until a predetermined fluorescence threshold was reached.

The cDNA 3' end received a ligated oligonucleotide with a UMI. An equimolar mix of RC1.1 and RC1.2 primed the beta chain across TRBC1 and TRBC2. TCRdb re-called the UMI-ligation and nested PCR reads with MiXCR, one entry per CDR3 protein. The data hold about 33,000 distinct CDR3 sequences, with 10% observed a single time. Unfractionated PBMC were spiked with known numbers of KT2 clone cells. A range of KT2-to-PBMC ratios was made using fixed PBMC numbers. V was trimmed by 1 base and J by 4 bases, leaving 13 bases between them. This CDR3 has 16 amino acids. Germline CDR1 is SGHVS and CDR2 is FQNEAQ. The chain recombines TRBV7-8 with TRBJ2-2; a weak D match, TRBD1 (7 bases). The sequence was collected from a human donor. The sample comprised PBMCs spiked with cells of the T cell clone KT2. The DNA of the CDR3 is TGTGCCAGCAGCTTAGAAGCCCAGGGGGGCACCGGGGAGCTGTTTTTT. Its protein product is CASSLEAQGGTGELFF.